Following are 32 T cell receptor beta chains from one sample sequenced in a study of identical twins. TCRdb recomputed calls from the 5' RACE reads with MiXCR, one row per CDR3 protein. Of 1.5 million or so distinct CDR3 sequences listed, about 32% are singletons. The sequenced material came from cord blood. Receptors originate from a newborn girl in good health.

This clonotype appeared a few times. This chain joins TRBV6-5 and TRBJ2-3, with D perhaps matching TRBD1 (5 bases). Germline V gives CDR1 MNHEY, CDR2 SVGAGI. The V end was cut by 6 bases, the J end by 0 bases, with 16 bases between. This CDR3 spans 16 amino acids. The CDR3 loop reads CASSPGADISTDTQYF. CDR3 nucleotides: TGTGCCAGCAGCCCTGGGGCTGACATAAGCACAGATACGCAGTATTTT.

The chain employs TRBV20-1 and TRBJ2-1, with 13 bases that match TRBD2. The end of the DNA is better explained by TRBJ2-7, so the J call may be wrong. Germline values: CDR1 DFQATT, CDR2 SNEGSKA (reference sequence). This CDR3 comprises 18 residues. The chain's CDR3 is CSARRLAGGPAGYNEQYF. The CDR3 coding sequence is TGCAGTGCTAGGAGACTAGCGGGAGGCCCCGCAGGATACAATGAGCAGTACTTC.

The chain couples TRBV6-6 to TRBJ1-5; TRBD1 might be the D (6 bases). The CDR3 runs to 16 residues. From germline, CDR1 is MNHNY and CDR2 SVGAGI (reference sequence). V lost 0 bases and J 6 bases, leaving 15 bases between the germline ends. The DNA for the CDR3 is TGTGCCAGCAGTTACTCGGAGGGGGGTGCGGGTCAGCCCCAGCATTTT. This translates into CASSYSEGGAGQPQHF.

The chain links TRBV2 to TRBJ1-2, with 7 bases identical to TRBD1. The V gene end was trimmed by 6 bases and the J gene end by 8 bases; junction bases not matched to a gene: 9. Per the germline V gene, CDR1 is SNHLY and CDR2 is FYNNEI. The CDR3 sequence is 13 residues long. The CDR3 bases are TGTGCCAGCAGGGGACAGCCCGGTATGGGCTACACCTTC. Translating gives CASRGQPGMGYTF.

The chain's CDR3 is CASSNMGGVDGYTF. Written as DNA, the CDR3 is TGTGCCAGCAGCAACATGGGGGGCGTCGATGGCTACACCTTC. This chain uses TRBV12-3 or TRBV12-4 with TRBJ1-2; a possible D gene is TRBD1 (6 bases). The CDR3 is made up of 14 amino acids. The V end was cut by 6 bases, the J end by 6 bases, with 17 bases between.

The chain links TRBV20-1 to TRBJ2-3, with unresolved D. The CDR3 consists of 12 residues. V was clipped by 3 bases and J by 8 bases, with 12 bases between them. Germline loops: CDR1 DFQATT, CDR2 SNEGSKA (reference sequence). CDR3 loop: CSARVRQITQYF. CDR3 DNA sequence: TGCAGTGCTAGGGTTAGGCAGATTACGCAGTATTTT.

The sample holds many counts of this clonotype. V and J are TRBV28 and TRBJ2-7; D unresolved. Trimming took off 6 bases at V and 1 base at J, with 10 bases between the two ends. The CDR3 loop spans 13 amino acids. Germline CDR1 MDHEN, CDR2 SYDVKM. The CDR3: CASSPPNSYEQYF. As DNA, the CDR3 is TGTGCCAGCAGCCCCCCCAATTCCTACGAGCAGTACTTC.

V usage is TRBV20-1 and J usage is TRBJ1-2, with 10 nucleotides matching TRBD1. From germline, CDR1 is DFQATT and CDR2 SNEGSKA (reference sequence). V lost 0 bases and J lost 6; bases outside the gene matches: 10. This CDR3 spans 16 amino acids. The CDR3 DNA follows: TGCAGTGCTAGAGATTACCTACGACAGGGGGCGAATGGCTACACCTTC. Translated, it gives CSARDYLRQGANGYTF.

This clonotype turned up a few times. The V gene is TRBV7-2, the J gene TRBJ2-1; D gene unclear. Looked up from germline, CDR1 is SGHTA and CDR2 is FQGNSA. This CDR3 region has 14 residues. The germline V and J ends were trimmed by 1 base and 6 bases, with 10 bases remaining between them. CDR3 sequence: CASSLEFRVNEQFF. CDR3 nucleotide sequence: TGTGCCAGCAGCTTAGAGTTTAGGGTCAATGAGCAGTTCTTC. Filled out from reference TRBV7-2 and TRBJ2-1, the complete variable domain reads GAGVSQSPSNKVTEKGKDVELRCDPISGHTALYWYRQSLGQGLEFLIYFQGNSAPDKSGLPSDRFSAERTGGSVSTLTIQRTQQEDSAVYLCASSLEFRVNEQFFGPGTRLTVL.

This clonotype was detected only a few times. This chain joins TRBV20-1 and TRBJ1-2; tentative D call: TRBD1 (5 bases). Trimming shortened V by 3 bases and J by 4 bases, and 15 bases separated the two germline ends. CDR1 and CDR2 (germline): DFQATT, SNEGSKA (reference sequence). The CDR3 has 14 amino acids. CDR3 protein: CSASLERGSYGYTF. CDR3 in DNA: TGCAGTGCTAGCCTAGAGCGGGGCTCCTATGGCTACACCTTC.

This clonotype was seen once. CDR3 bases: TGCAGTCCAAGAGGTGGTAACGGGTCCTACAATGAGCAGTACTTC. Amino acid sequence: CSPRGGNGSYNEQYF. The chain uses TRBV20-1 and TRBJ2-1, with D unclear. Near its end, the DNA agrees better with TRBJ2-7, so the J call may be wrong. The germline gives CDR1 DFQATT, CDR2 SNEGSKA (reference sequence). This CDR3 is built from 15 residues.

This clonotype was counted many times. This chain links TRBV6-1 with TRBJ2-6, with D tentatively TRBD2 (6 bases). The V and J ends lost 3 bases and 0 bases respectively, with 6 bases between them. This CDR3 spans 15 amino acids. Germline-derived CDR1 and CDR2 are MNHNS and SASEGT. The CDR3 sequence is CASSEGGSGANVLTF. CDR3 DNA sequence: TGTGCCAGCAGTGAGGGGGGCTCTGGGGCCAACGTCCTGACTTTC.

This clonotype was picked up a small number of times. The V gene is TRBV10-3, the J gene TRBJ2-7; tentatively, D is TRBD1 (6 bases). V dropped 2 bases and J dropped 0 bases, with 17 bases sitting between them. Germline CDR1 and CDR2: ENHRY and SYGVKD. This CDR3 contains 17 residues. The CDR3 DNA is TGTGCCATCAGTGAGAGACAGGTGGTCCCCAGCTCCTACGAGCAGTACTTC. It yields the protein CAISERQVVPSSYEQYF.

The CDR3 DNA reads as TGCAGTGCTACCCTGCGGGGGACGAACATTCAGTACTTC. Residues: CSATLRGTNIQYF. The chain carries TRBV20-1 and TRBJ2-4; 7 bases match TRBD2. The germline V gene encodes CDR1 DFQATT and CDR2 SNEGSKA (reference sequence). The CDR3 totals 13 residues. V lost 4 bases to trimming and J lost 7 bases; unmatched junction nucleotides: 7.

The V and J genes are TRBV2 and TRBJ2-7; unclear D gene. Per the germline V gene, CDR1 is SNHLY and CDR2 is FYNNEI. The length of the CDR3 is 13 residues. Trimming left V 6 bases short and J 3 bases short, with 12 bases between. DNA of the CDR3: TGTGCCAGCAGAAGTTCCAGTCTCTACGAGCAGTACTTC. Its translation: CASRSSSLYEQYF.

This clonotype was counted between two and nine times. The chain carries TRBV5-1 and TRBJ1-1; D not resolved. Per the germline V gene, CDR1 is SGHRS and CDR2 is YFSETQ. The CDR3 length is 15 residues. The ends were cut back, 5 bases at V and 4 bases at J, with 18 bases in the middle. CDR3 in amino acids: CASRGSGMGSTEAFF. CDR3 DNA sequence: TGCGCCAGCAGGGGTTCCGGGATGGGGAGCACTGAAGCTTTCTTT.

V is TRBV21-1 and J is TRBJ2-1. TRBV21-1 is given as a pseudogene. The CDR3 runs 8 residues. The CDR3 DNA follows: TGTGCCCGCTCAAAGCAGTTCTTC. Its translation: CARSKQFF.

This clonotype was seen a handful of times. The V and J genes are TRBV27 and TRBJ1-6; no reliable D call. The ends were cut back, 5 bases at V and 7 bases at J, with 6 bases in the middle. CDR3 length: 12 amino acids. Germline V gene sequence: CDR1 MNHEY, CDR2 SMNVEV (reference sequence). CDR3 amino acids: CASSMVNSPLHF. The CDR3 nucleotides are TGTGCCAGCAGTATGGTAAATTCACCCCTCCACTTT.

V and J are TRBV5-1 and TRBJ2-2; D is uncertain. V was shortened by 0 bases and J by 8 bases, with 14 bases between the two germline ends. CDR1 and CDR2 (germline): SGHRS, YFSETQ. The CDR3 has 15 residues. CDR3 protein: CASSLGQPPTGELFF. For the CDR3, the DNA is TGCGCCAGCAGCTTGGGCCAACCGCCGACGGGGGAGCTGTTTTTT. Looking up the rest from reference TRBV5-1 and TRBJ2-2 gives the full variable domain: KAGVTQTPRYLIKTRGQQVTLSCSPISGHRSVSWYQQTPGQGLQFLFEYFSETQRNKGNFPGRFSGRQFSNSRSEMNVSTLELGDSALYLCASSLGQPPTGELFFGEGSRLTVL.

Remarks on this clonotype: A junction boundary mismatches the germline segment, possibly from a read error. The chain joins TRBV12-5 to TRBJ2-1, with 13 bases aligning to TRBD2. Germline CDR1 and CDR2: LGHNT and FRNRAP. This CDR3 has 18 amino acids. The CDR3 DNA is TGTGCTAGTGGTTTGGTACTAGCGGGAGGGGGCTCCTACAATGAGCAGTTATTC. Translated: CASGLVLAGGGSYNEQLF.

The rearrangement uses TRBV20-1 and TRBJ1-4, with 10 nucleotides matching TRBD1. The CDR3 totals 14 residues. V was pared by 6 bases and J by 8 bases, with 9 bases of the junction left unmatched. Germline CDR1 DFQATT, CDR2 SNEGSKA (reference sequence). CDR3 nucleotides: TGCAGTGCATCGCCGGGACAGGGGAAGGAAAAACTGTTTTTT. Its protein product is CSASPGQGKEKLFF.

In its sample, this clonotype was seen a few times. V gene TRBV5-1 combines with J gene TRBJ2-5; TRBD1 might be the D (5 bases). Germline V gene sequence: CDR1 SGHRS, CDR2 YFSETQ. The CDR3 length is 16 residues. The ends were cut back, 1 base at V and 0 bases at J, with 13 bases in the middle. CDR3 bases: TGCGCCAGCAGCTTGACGTCCAGGGCGAACCAAGAGACCCAGTACTTC. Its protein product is CASSLTSRANQETQYF.

The DNA for the CDR3 is TGTGCCAGCAGCCCTCGAGGGGTGCCCTACGAAGGGCAGTACTTC. Translation gives CASSPRGVPYEGQYF. The chain joins TRBV28 to TRBJ2-5; either TRBD1 or TRBD2 may fit D (5 bases each). The germline CDR1 and CDR2 sequences are MDHEN and SYDVKM. The CDR3 has 15 residues. V lost 6 bases and J 11 bases, leaving 25 bases between the germline ends.

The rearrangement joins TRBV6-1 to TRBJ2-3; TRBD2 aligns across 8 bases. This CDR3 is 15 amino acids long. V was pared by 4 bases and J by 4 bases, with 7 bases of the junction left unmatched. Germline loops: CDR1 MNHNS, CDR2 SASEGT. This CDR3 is CASSASGRGSDTQYF. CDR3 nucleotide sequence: TGTGCCAGCAGTGCGAGCGGGAGAGGGTCAGATACGCAGTATTTT.

The CDR3 DNA is TGTGCCAGCAGCATGACTAGCGGGAGGGCCGAAGAGACCCAGTACTTC. Residues: CASSMTSGRAEETQYF. This chain uses TRBV9 with TRBJ2-5; TRBD2 agrees at 14 bases. J gave up 3 bases and V 4 bases, and 5 bases lay outside the gene matches. The CDR3 length is 16 residues. Germline assignment: CDR1 SGDLS and CDR2 YYNGEE. Looking up the rest from reference TRBV9 and TRBJ2-5 gives the full variable domain: DSGVTQTPKHLITATGQRVTLRCSPRSGDLSVYWYQQSLDQGLQFLIQYYNGEERAKGNILERFSAQQFPDLHSELNLSSLELGDSALYFCASSMTSGRAEETQYFGPGTRLLVL.

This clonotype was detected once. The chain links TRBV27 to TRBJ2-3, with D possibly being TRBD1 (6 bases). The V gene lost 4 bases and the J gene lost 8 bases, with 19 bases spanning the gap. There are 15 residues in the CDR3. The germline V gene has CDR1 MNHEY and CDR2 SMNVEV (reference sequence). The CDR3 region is CASSSYSQGKATQYF. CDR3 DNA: TGTGCCAGCAGTTCGTATTCTCAGGGGAAGGCTACGCAGTATTTT.

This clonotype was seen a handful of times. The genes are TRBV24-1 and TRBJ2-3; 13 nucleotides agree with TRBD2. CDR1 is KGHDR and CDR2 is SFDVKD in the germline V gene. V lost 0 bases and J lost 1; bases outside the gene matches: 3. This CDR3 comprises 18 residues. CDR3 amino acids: CATSDLGGLAGGTDTQYF. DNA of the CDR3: TGTGCCACCAGTGATTTGGGCGGACTAGCGGGAGGCACAGATACGCAGTATTTT.

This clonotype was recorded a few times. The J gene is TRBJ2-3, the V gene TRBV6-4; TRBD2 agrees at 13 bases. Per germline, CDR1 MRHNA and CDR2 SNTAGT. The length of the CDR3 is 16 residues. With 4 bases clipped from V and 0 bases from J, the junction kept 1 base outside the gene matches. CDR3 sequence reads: CASSVLAGGSTDTQYF. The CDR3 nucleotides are TGTGCCAGCAGTGTACTAGCGGGAGGGAGCACAGATACGCAGTATTTT.

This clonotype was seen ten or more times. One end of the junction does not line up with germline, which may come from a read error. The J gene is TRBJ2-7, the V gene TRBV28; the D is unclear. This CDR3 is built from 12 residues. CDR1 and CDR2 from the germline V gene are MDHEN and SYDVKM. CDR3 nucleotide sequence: TGCGCCAGCAGCTTGCTGGCAGCCGAGCAGTACTTC. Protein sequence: CASSLLAAEQYF.

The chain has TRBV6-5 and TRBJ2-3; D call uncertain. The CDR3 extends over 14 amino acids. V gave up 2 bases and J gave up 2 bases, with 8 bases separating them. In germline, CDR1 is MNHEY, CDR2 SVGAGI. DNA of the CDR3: TGTGCCAGCAGTTACGCCCTAGACACAGATACGCAGTATTTT. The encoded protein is CASSYALDTDTQYF.

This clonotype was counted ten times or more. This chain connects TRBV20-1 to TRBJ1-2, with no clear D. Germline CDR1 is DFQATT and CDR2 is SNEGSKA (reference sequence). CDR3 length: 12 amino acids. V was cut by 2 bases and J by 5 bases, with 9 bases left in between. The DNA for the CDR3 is TGCAGTGCTAGAAATCGCGCGTATGGCTACACCTTC. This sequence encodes CSARNRAYGYTF.

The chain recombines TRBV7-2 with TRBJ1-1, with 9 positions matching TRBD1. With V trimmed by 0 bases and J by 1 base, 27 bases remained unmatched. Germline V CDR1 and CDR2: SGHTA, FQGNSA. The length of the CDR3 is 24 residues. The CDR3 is CASSLAGYRGRYDWVRNPNTEAFF. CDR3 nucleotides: TGTGCCAGCAGCTTAGCGGGGTACAGGGGGCGGTATGATTGGGTAAGGAATCCGAACACTGAAGCTTTCTTT. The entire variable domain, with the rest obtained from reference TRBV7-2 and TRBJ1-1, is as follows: GAGVSQSPSNKVTEKGKDVELRCDPISGHTALYWYRQSLGQGLEFLIYFQGNSAPDKSGLPSDRFSAERTGGSVSTLTIQRTQQEDSAVYLCASSLAGYRGRYDWVRNPNTEAFFGQGTRLTVV.